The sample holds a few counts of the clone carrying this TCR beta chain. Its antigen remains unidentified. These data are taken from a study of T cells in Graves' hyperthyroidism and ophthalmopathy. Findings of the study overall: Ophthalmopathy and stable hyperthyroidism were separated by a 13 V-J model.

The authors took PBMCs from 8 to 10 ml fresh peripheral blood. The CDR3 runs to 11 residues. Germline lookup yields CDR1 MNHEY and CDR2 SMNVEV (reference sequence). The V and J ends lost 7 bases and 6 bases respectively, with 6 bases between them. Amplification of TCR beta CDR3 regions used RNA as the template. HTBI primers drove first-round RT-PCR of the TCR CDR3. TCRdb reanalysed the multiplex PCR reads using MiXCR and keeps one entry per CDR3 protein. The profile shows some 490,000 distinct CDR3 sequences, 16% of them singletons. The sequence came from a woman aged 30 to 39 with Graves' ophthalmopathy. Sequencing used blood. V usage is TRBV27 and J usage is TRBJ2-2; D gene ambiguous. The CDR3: CASTSSGELFF. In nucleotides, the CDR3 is TGTGCCAGCACTTCTTCCGGGGAGCTGTTTTTT.